These T cell receptor beta chains were read from a single sample in a study of beta chain features in type 1 diabetes. Clones were read by immunoSEQ multiplex PCR, and TCRdb kept only the in-frame ones, dropping some. The data contain some 250,000 clones, 11% of them seen just once; the ten biggest clones take up approximately 0.015%. The specimen sequenced was naive CD4+ T cells from blood. The receptors originated from a man aged 30 to 45 with type 1 diabetes. Each CDR3 is given with its conserved first and last residue. Fields, in order: D gene, CDR3 length, V gene, J gene, clone size, CDR3 protein, CDR3 DNA. The D gene is left open where the match is weak. Clone sizes are given selectively: once, few, many, or a class where the clone is expanded.

-	13	TRBV6-5	TRBJ1-1	-	CASSYSNNRGAFF	TGTGCCAGCAGTTACTCCAACAACAGAGGGGCTTTCTTT
TRBD2	15	TRBV5-4	TRBJ2-3	few	CASSSSGGQTDTQYF	TGTGCCAGCAGCTCCAGCGGGGGCCAGACAGATACGCAGTATTTT
-	15	TRBV5-1	TRBJ2-2	few	CASSLGTVLTGELFF	TGCGCCAGCAGCTTGGGGACAGTCTTAACCGGGGAGCTGTTTTTT
-	13	TRBV4-2	TRBJ1-5	-	CASSQDRGQPQHF	TGTGCCAGCAGCCAAGACAGGGGTCAGCCCCAGCATTTT
-	15	TRBV7-2	TRBJ1-1	-	CASSLSRDTWAEAFF	TGTGCCAGCAGCTTATCCCGAGACACTTGGGCTGAAGCTTTCTTT
TRBD1	17	TRBV5-1	TRBJ2-2	once	CASSPRSGQGNTGELFF	TGCGCCAGCAGCCCACGCTCGGGACAGGGGAACACCGGGGAGCTGTTTTTT
-	15	TRBV4-3	TRBJ1-2	-	CASSRSGGAQGGYTF	TGCGCCAGCAGCCGGTCGGGGGGGGCTCAGGGAGGCTACACCTTC
-	14	TRBV7-2	TRBJ1-1	-	CASSSLGGRTEAFF	TGTGCCAGCAGCTCCCTGGGGGGTCGGACTGAAGCTTTCTTT
-	12	TRBV7-9	TRBJ2-1	few	CASSRVYNEQFF	TGTGCCAGCAGCCGGGTCTACAATGAGCAGTTCTTC
-	15	TRBV6-5	TRBJ1-5	-	CASSYSWQGNQPQHF	TGTGCCAGCAGTTACTCGTGGCAGGGCAATCAGCCCCAGCATTTT